This TCR beta chain was sequenced during a study of blood T cell repertoires in COVID-19. This CDR3 is 13 amino acids long. The V gene lost 8 bases and the J gene lost 3 bases, with 14 bases spanning the gap. CDR1 is ENHRY and CDR2 is SYGVKD in the germline V gene. Assay used: immunoSEQ multiplex PCR; TCRdb lists only in-frame clones, some missing. Found here are 150,000 to 200,000 clones, 88% of them singletons; the top ten hold around 9.5%. Recruitment covered about 25 US areas and drew participants whose ages spanned roughly 18 to 100 years. Input material: PBMCs or T cells enriched from blood (not recorded which). J is TRBJ2-7 and V is TRBV10-3; tentatively, D is TRBD2 (5 bases). The sequence was collected from a woman aged 18-30 years who had recovered from COVID-19. In DNA, the CDR3 is TGTGCCATCGGAACGGAGGCCCACTACGAGCAGTACTTC. Its protein product is CAIGTEAHYEQYF.